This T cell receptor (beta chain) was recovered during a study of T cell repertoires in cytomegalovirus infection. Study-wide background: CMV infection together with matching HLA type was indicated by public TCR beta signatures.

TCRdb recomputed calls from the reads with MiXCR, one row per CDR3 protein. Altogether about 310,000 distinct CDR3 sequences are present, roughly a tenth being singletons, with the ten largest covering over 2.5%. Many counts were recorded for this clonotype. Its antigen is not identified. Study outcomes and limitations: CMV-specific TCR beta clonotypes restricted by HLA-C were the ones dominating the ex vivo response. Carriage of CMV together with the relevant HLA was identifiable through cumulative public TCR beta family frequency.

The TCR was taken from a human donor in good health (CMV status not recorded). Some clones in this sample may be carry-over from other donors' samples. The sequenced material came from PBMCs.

The CDR3 DNA is TGTGCCAGCAGGGACAGCAAGACTTCCTACGAGCAGTACGTC. Protein: CASRDSKTSYEQYV. The chain combines TRBV2 with TRBJ2-7; D is possibly TRBD1 (6 bases). Per the germline V gene, CDR1 is SNHLY and CDR2 is FYNNEI. The V end lost 6 bases, the J end lost 1 base, and 13 bases lay between the germline ends. CDR3 length equals 14 residues.